A single sample gave rise to the 27 T cell receptor beta chains below, sequenced in a study of CD8 T cells in Susac syndrome. Reverse transcription of about 0.5 to 1 ug RNA was carried out with random hexamers. TCRdb itself ran the immunoSEQ multiplex PCR reads through MiXCR, one entry per CDR3 protein. The sample contains roughly 200,000 distinct CDR3 sequences, 85% to 95% of which appear only once. Sequenced: CD4+ T cells from PBMCs. Source of these receptors: a human donor with multiple sclerosis.

This chain uses TRBV27 with TRBJ1-5; TRBD1 might be the D (6 bases). Germline assignment: CDR1 MNHEY and CDR2 SMNVEV (reference sequence). The CDR3 length is 16 residues. The V end was cut by 5 bases, the J end by 7 bases, with 21 bases between. The CDR3 DNA sequence: TGTGCCAGCAGTCCCAAAGTGTCAGGGAGGGGGCAGCCCCAGCATTTT. This codes for CASSPKVSGRGQPQHF.

This clonotype was found once. This chain connects TRBV9 to TRBJ2-7, with D perhaps TRBD1 (5 bases). V lost 0 bases and J 0 bases, leaving 10 bases between the germline ends. CDR1 is SGDLS, CDR2 YYNGEE, per germline. The CDR3 loop spans 15 amino acids. Here the CDR3 DNA reads TGTGCCAGCAGCGTAGGAGGACATAGCTCCTACGAGCAGTACTTC. Its translation is CASSVGGHSSYEQYF.

This chain uses TRBV9 with TRBJ1-1; D is ambiguous. V was shortened by 4 bases and J by 1 base, with 8 bases between the two germline ends. Germline values: CDR1 SGDLS, CDR2 YYNGEE. The CDR3 length is 13 residues. The CDR3 DNA reads as TGTGCCAGCAGCCGGGAGGGGAACACTGAAGCTTTCTTT. It is translated as CASSREGNTEAFF.

This chain uses TRBV7-8 with TRBJ2-4; TRBD1 or TRBD2 may be the D gene (5 bases each). The V gene's germline CDR1 is SGHVS and CDR2 FQNEAQ. The length of the CDR3 is 16 residues. Trimming stripped 5 bases from V and 0 bases from J, with 14 bases between. The CDR3 region is CASSNGTSLAKNIQYF. CDR3 DNA sequence: TGTGCCAGCAGCAATGGGACCTCACTAGCCAAAAACATTCAGTACTTC.

The V call is TRBV5-4, the J call TRBJ2-7, with TRBD2 matching 13 bases. The CDR3 sequence is 15 residues long. The germline CDR1 and CDR2 sequences are SGHNT and YYREEE (reference sequence). The ends lost 4 bases at V and 4 bases at J; junction bases unmatched: 5. CDR3 coding DNA: TGTGCCAGCAGCCTACTGACTAGCGGGGGGTACGAGCAGTACTTC. Protein sequence: CASSLLTSGGYEQYF.

V usage is TRBV30 and J usage is TRBJ2-6; D is unresolved. Germline loops: CDR1 GTSNPN, CDR2 SVGIG (reference sequence). V gave up 0 bases and J gave up 0 bases, with 6 bases separating them. The CDR3 totals 15 residues. The chain's CDR3 is CAWSVDRSGANVLTF. CDR3 nucleotide sequence: TGTGCCTGGAGTGTAGACCGCTCTGGGGCCAACGTCCTGACTTTC. Full variable domain (outside the CDR3, taken from reference TRBV30 and TRBJ2-6): SQTIHQWPATLVQPVGSPLSLECTVEGTSNPNLYWYRQAAGRGLQLLFYSVGIGQISSEVPQNLSASRPQDRQFILSSKKLLLSDSGFYLCAWSVDRSGANVLTFGAGSRLTVL.

The chain links TRBV7-2 to TRBJ2-5; TRBD2 agrees at 9 bases. Germline assignment: CDR1 SGHTA and CDR2 FQGNSA. CDR3 length equals 14 residues. V lost 5 bases, J lost 7 bases, and 8 bases stayed unmatched. The CDR3 sequence is CASSPSGVGGTQYF. The CDR3 DNA sequence: TGTGCCAGCAGCCCTAGCGGGGTCGGGGGGACCCAGTACTTC.

The chain carries TRBV11-2 and TRBJ1-2; unclear D gene. The germline V gene encodes CDR1 SGHAT and CDR2 FQNNGV. This CDR3 is built from 13 residues. Trimming took off 4 bases at V and 8 bases at J, with 14 bases between the two ends. The CDR3 loop is CASSSSTRFGYTF. In nucleotides, the CDR3 is TGTGCCAGCAGCTCCTCCACAAGGTTCGGCTACACCTTC. The complete variable domain, with remaining parts taken from reference TRBV11-2 and TRBJ1-2, reads EAGVAQSPRYKIIEKRQSVAFWCNPISGHATLYWYQQILGQGPKLLIQFQNNGVVDDSQLPKDRFSAERLKGVDSTLKIQPAKLEDSAVYLCASSSSTRFGYTFGSGTRLTVV.

The chain uses TRBV29-1 and TRBJ2-5, with 8 bases aligning to TRBD1. The CDR3 is 15 amino acids. V lost 4 bases, J lost 4 bases, and 11 bases stayed unmatched. Germline V gene lookup returns CDR1 SQVTM and CDR2 ANQGSEA. CDR3 amino acids: CSVGAPRGLGETQYF. CDR3 DNA: TGCAGCGTTGGAGCCCCCAGGGGGCTAGGAGAGACCCAGTACTTC.

The CDR3 sequence is CASSLSTAYEQYF. DNA for the CDR3: TGTGCCAGCAGTTTATCTACTGCCTACGAGCAGTACTTC. The chain joins TRBV12-3 or TRBV12-4 to TRBJ2-7; D call uncertain. This CDR3 is built from 13 residues. Trimming removed 2 bases from V and 2 bases from J, with 7 bases in between.

This sequence joins TRBV3-1 and TRBJ2-5; D not resolved. Germline V gives CDR1 LGHDT, CDR2 YNNKEL (reference sequence). This CDR3 has 15 residues. V was shortened by 1 base and J by 1 base, with 10 bases between the two germline ends. The CDR3 nucleotides are TGTGCCAGCAGCCAAGGATTCGGTTCCCAAGAGACCCAGTACTTC. Its translation: CASSQGFGSQETQYF.

The chain is built from TRBV3-1 and TRBJ2-3, with TRBD2 matching over 7 bases. The ends lost 4 bases at V and 0 bases at J; junction bases unmatched: 1. The CDR3 runs to 14 residues. Germline V CDR1 and CDR2: LGHDT, YNNKEL (reference sequence). CDR3 protein: CASSRRESTDTQYF. The CDR3 region has the DNA TGTGCCAGCAGCCGGCGGGAGAGCACAGATACGCAGTATTTT.

The rearrangement joins TRBV29-1 to TRBJ1-1; D is undetermined. The CDR3 has 11 amino acids. Trimming removed 5 bases at V and 1 base at J, with 5 bases between. The germline gives CDR1 SQVTM, CDR2 ANQGSEA. CDR3 DNA: TGCAGCGTTTTTCAGAACACTGAAGCTTTCTTT. Translated, it gives CSVFQNTEAFF.

This chain links TRBV29-1 with TRBJ2-3; D is uncertain. Trimming pared 5 bases from V and 0 bases from J, leaving 9 bases between. Germline lookup yields CDR1 SQVTM and CDR2 ANQGSEA. There are 13 residues in the CDR3. CDR3 region: CSVRGPSTDTQYF. The DNA of the CDR3 is TGCAGCGTTAGAGGACCTAGCACAGATACGCAGTATTTT.

The chain couples TRBV20-1 to TRBJ2-2; D unclear. Per germline, CDR1 DFQATT and CDR2 SNEGSKA (reference sequence). With 0 bases removed from V and 6 bases from J, the gap between germline ends came to 11 bases. The CDR3 has 14 amino acids. DNA of the CDR3: TGCAGTGCTAGAGATCAGGCCCTATCCGGGGAGCTGTTTTTT. Translated: CSARDQALSGELFF.

The chain employs TRBV30 and TRBJ1-2, with D unresolved. The V end was cut by 0 bases, the J end by 4 bases, with 9 bases between. The CDR3 has 13 residues. CDR1 is GTSNPN, CDR2 SVGIG, per germline (reference sequence). This chain's CDR3 is CAWSVKSPYGYTF. The CDR3 bases are TGTGCCTGGAGTGTTAAGTCTCCCTATGGCTACACCTTC. The complete variable domain, with remaining parts taken from reference TRBV30 and TRBJ1-2, reads SQTIHQWPATLVQPVGSPLSLECTVEGTSNPNLYWYRQAAGRGLQLLFYSVGIGQISSEVPQNLSASRPQDRQFILSSKKLLLSDSGFYLCAWSVKSPYGYTFGSGTRLTVV.

V gene TRBV24-1 combines with J gene TRBJ2-7, with no clear D. V was trimmed by 9 bases and J by 2 bases, leaving 13 bases between them. Per germline, CDR1 KGHDR and CDR2 SFDVKD. The CDR3 covers 13 residues. This CDR3 is CATEVEITYEQYV. The CDR3 DNA is TGTGCCACCGAGGTTGAAATAACCTACGAGCAGTACGTC.

The chain employs TRBV9 and TRBJ2-1; the D is unclear. The CDR3 is made up of 12 amino acids. Germline V lookup: CDR1 SGDLS, CDR2 YYNGEE. V was trimmed by 4 bases and J by 8 bases, leaving 10 bases between them. CDR3 in DNA: TGTGCCAGCAGCTCCAGGTTTGATGAGCAGTTCTTC. This sequence encodes CASSSRFDEQFF.

The gene calls are TRBV5-1 and TRBJ1-5; D call uncertain. Deletions cut 5 bases from V and 1 base from J, with 13 bases between. There are 15 residues in the CDR3. Germline CDR1 and CDR2: SGHRS and YFSETQ. The chain's CDR3 is CASRIIPGSNQPQHF. The CDR3 nucleotides are TGCGCCAGCAGAATAATTCCAGGCAGCAATCAGCCCCAGCATTTT.

This sequence joins TRBV30 and TRBJ2-3; 8 bases are a match to TRBD1. Trimming removed 1 base from V and 1 base from J; junction bases left unmatched: 1. The CDR3 contains 14 residues. From germline, CDR1 is GTSNPN and CDR2 SVGIG (reference sequence). The CDR3 reads CAWSADRGTDTQYF. CDR3 DNA: TGTGCCTGGAGTGCGGACAGGGGCACAGATACGCAGTATTTT.

The chain combines TRBV29-1 with TRBJ2-7; D possibly corresponds to TRBD1 (6 bases). The CDR3 contains 12 residues. Germline CDR1 is SQVTM and CDR2 is ANQGSEA. Trimming stripped 3 bases from V and 5 bases from J, with 11 bases between. The CDR3 region has the DNA TGCAGCGTTGAGGGACAAAGCCACGAGCAGTACTTC. Protein: CSVEGQSHEQYF.

The chain recombines TRBV20-1 with TRBJ2-1; perhaps TRBD2 as D (5 bases). Germline assignment: CDR1 DFQATT and CDR2 SNEGSKA (reference sequence). This CDR3 is 11 amino acids long. Trimming took off 5 bases at V and 9 bases at J, with 11 bases between the two ends. CDR3 in DNA: TGCAGTGCTCATACGGACTTTGAGCAGTTCTTC. Amino acid sequence: CSAHTDFEQFF.

The chain carries TRBV15 and TRBJ2-5, with a tentative D call TRBD1 (6 bases). V lost 6 bases, J lost 5 bases, and 13 bases lay in between. The CDR3 is made up of 13 amino acids. Germline V CDR1 and CDR2: LNHNV, YYDKDF (reference sequence). The CDR3: CATRLPGVETQYF. CDR3 nucleotides: TGTGCCACCAGGTTGCCAGGGGTCGAGACCCAGTACTTC.

The chain combines TRBV29-1 with TRBJ2-3, with a tentative D call TRBD1 (5 bases). The CDR3 is 14 amino acids. Germline V gene sequence: CDR1 SQVTM, CDR2 ANQGSEA. Between the trimmed V and J ends, which lost 2 bases and 6 bases, there was a span of 15 bases. CDR3 in amino acids: CSVELGDSRDTQYF. CDR3 DNA: TGCAGCGTTGAATTGGGCGACAGCCGGGATACGCAGTATTTT.

The gene calls are TRBV18 and TRBJ2-5, with D perhaps given as TRBD1 or TRBD2 (6 bases each). This CDR3 comprises 15 residues. Germline CDR1 KGHSH, CDR2 LQKENI. V lost 1 base, J lost 7 bases, and 16 bases lay in between. This CDR3 reads CASSPQGGESWTQYF. The DNA for the CDR3 is TGTGCCAGCTCACCACAGGGGGGCGAGTCGTGGACCCAGTACTTC. Together with reference TRBV18 and TRBJ2-5, the CDR3 gives the full variable domain: NAGVMQNPRHLVRRRGQEARLRCSPMKGHSHVYWYRQLPEEGLKFMVYLQKENIIDESGMPKERFSAEFPKEGPSILRIQQVVRGDSAAYFCASSPQGGESWTQYFGPGTRLLVL.

This clonotype was observed a few times. The gene calls are TRBV2 and TRBJ1-2; no definite D call. Trimming took off 5 bases at V and 4 bases at J, with 11 bases between the two ends. CDR3 length equals 13 residues. CDR1 and CDR2 (germline): SNHLY, FYNNEI. This CDR3 is CASSFGGSYGYTF. As DNA, the CDR3 is TGTGCCAGCAGTTTCGGCGGAAGCTATGGCTACACCTTC.

The table lists this clonotype with a count of one. This sequence joins TRBV5-1 and TRBJ2-5; D gene ambiguous. The CDR3 contains 12 residues. Germline V CDR1 and CDR2: SGHRS, YFSETQ. The V end lost 4 bases, the J end lost 4 bases, and 8 bases lay between the germline ends. The CDR3 is CASSLPLETQYF. Written as DNA, the CDR3 is TGCGCCAGCAGCCTACCGCTAGAGACCCAGTACTTC. Drawing the rest from reference TRBV5-1 and TRBJ2-5, the complete variable domain is KAGVTQTPRYLIKTRGQQVTLSCSPISGHRSVSWYQQTPGQGLQFLFEYFSETQRNKGNFPGRFSGRQFSNSRSEMNVSTLELGDSALYLCASSLPLETQYFGPGTRLLVL.